This passage covers 8 T cell receptor beta chains from one sample sequenced in a study of T-cell reconstitution after alpha-beta-depleted transplantation in children. A library of TCRbeta sequences, prepared with unique molecular identifiers, was generated. In TCRdb, the PCR reads were re-called with MiXCR into one record per CDR3 protein. Here the sample spans around 800,000 distinct CDR3 sequences, about 16% being singletons. This material consisted of PBMCs, mostly from graft donor cells, taken 360 days after TCRalphabeta/CD19-depleted stem cell transplant. These receptors were collected from a male patient between 10 and 17 years old who had a stem cell transplant for acute lymphoblastic leukemia, so the T cells may come from the graft donor.

This clonotype has more than one count but fewer than ten. Here the CDR3 reads CASSLGFQRENNEQFF. The CDR3, as DNA: TGCGCCAGCAGCTTGGGTTTCCAGCGGGAAAACAATGAGCAGTTCTTC. The V and J genes are TRBV5-1 and TRBJ2-1; 7 nucleotides line up with TRBD2. The CDR3 consists of 16 residues. The V and J ends lost 0 bases and 5 bases, in that order; junction bases with no gene match: 8. CDR1 SGHRS and CDR2 YFSETQ come from the germline V gene.

This clonotype was recorded many times. The V gene is TRBV4-1, the J gene TRBJ2-6, with D hard to call. V was clipped by 4 bases and J by 10 bases, with 14 bases between them. Germline-derived CDR1 and CDR2 are MGHRA and YSYEKL. The CDR3 covers 14 residues. The DNA for the CDR3 is TGCGCCAGCAGCCTCTCAGGTCCTCTTAACGTCCTGACTTTC. Translation: CASSLSGPLNVLTF.

The chain joins TRBV14 to TRBJ2-1; 8 bases are a match to TRBD2. Germline values: CDR1 SGHDN, CDR2 FVKESK. V lost 1 base and J lost 4; bases outside the gene matches: 9. The length of the CDR3 is 17 residues. CDR3 residues: CASSQATWIAGYNEQFF. For the CDR3, the DNA is TGTGCCAGCAGCCAAGCCACCTGGATAGCGGGGTACAATGAGCAGTTCTTC.

This clonotype came up a few times. The chain has TRBV20-1 and TRBJ2-7; D is unresolved. Germline V gene sequence: CDR1 DFQATT, CDR2 SNEGSKA (reference sequence). This CDR3 has 15 amino acids. With 0 bases removed from V and 2 bases from J, the gap between germline ends came to 14 bases. CDR3 amino acids: CSARDTARTPYEQYF. The CDR3, as DNA: TGCAGTGCTAGAGATACGGCCAGGACCCCCTACGAGCAGTACTTC.

This clonotype appeared many times. The V gene is TRBV12-5, the J gene TRBJ2-7; 14 nucleotides align to TRBD2. This CDR3 comprises 18 residues. Germline CDR1 and CDR2: LGHNT and FRNRAP. V lost 7 bases and J lost 4; bases outside the gene matches: 15. CDR3 amino acids: CASAEPTGTSGRRYEQYF. The CDR3 nucleotides are TGTGCTAGTGCCGAACCCACCGGGACTAGCGGGAGAAGGTACGAGCAGTACTTC. The full variable domain, with the rest looked up from reference TRBV12-5 and TRBJ2-7, is DARVTQTPRHKVTEMGQEVTMRCQPILGHNTVFWYRQTMMQGLELLAYFRNRAPLDDSGMPKDRFSAEMPDATLATLKIQPSEPRDSAVYFCASAEPTGTSGRRYEQYFGPGTRLTVT.

This clonotype showed up just a few times. J is TRBJ2-3 and V is TRBV4-1; D uncertain. The CDR3 has 11 amino acids. V was pared by 2 bases and J by 8 bases, with 5 bases between. CDR1 is MGHRA, CDR2 YSYEKL, per germline. The CDR3 DNA is TGCGCCAGCAGCCAAAAGGTTACGCAGTATTTT. This gives the protein CASSQKVTQYF.

This sequence joins TRBV12-3 or TRBV12-4 and TRBJ2-7; 8 bases fit TRBD2. V was pared by 3 bases and J by 1 base, with 5 bases of the junction left unmatched. This CDR3 region has 15 residues. CDR3 nucleotides: TGTGCCAGCAGTTTGGAGACTAGCGCTTCCTACGAGCAGTACTTC. The encoded protein is CASSLETSASYEQYF.

In its sample, this clonotype was seen a few times. The chain couples TRBV5-5 to TRBJ2-5; D possibly corresponds to TRBD1 (6 bases). The CDR3 runs to 14 residues. Germline values: CDR1 SGHKS, CDR2 YYEKEE (reference sequence). With 5 bases removed from V and 1 base from J, the gap between germline ends came to 12 bases. This chain's CDR3 is CASSQTGLQETQYF. The DNA of the CDR3 is TGTGCCAGCAGTCAGACAGGTCTCCAAGAGACCCAGTACTTC. Filled out from reference TRBV5-5 and TRBJ2-5, the complete variable domain reads DAGVTQSPTHLIKTRGQQVTLRCSPISGHKSVSWYQQVLGQGPQFIFQYYEKEERGRGNFPDRFSARQFPNYSSELNVNALLLGDSALYLCASSQTGLQETQYFGPGTRLLVL.